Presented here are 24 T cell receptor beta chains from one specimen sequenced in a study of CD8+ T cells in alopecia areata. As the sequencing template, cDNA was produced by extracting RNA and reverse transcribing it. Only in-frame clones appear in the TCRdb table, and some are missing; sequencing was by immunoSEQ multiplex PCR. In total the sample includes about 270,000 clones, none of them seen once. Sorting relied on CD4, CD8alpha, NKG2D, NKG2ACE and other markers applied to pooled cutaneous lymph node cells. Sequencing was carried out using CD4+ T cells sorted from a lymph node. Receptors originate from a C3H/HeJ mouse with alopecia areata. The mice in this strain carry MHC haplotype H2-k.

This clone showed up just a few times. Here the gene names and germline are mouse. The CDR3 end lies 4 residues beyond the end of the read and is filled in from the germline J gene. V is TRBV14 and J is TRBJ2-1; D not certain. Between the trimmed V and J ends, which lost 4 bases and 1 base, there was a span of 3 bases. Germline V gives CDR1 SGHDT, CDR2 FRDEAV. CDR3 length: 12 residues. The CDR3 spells CASSQNYAEQFF. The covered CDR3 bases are TGTGCCAGCAGTCAAAACTATGCT.

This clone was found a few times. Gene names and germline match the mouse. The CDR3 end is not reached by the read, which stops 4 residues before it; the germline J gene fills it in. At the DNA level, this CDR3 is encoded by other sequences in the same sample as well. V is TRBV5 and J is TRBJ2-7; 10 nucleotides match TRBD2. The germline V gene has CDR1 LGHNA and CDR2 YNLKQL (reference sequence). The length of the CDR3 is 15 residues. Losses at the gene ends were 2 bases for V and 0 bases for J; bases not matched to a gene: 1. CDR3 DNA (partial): TGTGCCAGCAGCCAACTGGGGGGGCGCTCCTAT. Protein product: CASSQLGGRSY. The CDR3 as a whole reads CASSQLGGRSYEQYF.

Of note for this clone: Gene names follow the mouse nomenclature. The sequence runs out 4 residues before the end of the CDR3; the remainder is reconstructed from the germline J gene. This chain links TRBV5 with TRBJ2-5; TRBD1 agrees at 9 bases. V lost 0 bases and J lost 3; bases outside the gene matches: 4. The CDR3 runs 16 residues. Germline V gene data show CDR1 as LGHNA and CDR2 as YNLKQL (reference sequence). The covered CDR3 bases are TGTGCCAGCAGCCAAGATCCGGGACAGGGTCAAGAC. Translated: CASSQDPGQGQD. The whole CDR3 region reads CASSQDPGQGQDTQYF.

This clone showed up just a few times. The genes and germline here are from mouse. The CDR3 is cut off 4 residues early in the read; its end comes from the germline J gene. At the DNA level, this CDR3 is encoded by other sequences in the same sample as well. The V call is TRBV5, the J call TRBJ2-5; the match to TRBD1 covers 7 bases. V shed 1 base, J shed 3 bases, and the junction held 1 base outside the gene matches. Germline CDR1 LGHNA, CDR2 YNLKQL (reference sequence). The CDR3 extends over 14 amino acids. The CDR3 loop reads CASSQAGQQDTQYF. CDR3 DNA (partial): TGTGCCAGCAGCCAAGCGGGACAGCAAGAC.

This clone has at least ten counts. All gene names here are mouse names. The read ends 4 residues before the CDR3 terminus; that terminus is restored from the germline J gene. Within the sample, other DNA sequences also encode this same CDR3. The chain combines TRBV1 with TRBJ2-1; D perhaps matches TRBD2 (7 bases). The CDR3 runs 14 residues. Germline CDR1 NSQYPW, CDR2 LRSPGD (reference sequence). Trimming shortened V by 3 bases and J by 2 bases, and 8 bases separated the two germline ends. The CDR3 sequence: CTCSAGGHYAEQFF. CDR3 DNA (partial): TGCACCTGCAGTGCTGGGGGGCACTATGCT.

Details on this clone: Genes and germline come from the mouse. The CDR3 DNA, read in part, is TGTGCCAGCAGTTACCGGGACAGCTCC. Encoded protein: CASSYRDSS. The entire CDR3 sequence reads CASSYRDSSDYTF. The chain uses TRBV19 and TRBJ1-2, with 7 bases that match TRBD1. The observed sequence ends 4 residues before the CDR3 terminus, with the missing tail filled in from the germline J gene. In germline, CDR1 is FNHDT, CDR2 SITEND (reference sequence). V was clipped by 4 bases and J by 4 bases; unmatched bases: 4. The CDR3 is 13 residues long.

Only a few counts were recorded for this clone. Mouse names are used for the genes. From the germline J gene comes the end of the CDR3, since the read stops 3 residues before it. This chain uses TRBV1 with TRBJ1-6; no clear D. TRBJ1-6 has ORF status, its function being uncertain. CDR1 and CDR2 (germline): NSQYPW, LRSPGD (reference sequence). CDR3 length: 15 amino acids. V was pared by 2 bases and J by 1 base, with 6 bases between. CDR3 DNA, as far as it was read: TGCACCTGCAGTGCAAGACAATCCTATAATTCGCCC. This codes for CTCSARQSYNSP. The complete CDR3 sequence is CTCSARQSYNSPLYF.

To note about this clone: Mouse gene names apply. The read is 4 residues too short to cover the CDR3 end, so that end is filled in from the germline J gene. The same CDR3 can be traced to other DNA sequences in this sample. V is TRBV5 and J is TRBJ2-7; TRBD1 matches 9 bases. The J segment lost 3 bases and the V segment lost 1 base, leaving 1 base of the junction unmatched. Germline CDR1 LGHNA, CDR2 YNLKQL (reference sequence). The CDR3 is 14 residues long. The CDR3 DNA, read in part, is TGTGCCAGCAGCCAAGGGACAGGGGACTAT. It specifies CASSQGTGDY. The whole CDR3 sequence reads CASSQGTGDYEQYF.

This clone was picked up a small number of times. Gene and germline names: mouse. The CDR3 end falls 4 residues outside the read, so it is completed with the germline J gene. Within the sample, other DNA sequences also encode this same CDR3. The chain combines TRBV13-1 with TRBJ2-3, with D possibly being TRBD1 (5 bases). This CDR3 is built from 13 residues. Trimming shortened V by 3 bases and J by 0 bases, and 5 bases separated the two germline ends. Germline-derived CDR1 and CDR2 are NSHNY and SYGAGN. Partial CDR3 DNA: TGTGCCAGCAGTGCAGGGAGTGCAGAA. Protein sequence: CASSAGSAE. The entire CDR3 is CASSAGSAETLYF.

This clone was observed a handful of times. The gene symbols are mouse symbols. The DNA read from the CDR3 is TGTGCCTGGAGTGTTACAAACTCC. Amino acids: CAWSVTNS. The whole CDR3 protein is CAWSVTNSDYTF. This rearrangement joins TRBV31 to TRBJ1-2; D is unresolved. With the read ending 4 residues before the CDR3 end, the germline J gene is used to fill in that end. The CDR3 consists of 12 residues. V lost 2 bases to trimming and J lost 0 bases, with 4 bases between them. Per the germline V gene, CDR1 is GKSSPN and CDR2 is SITVG.

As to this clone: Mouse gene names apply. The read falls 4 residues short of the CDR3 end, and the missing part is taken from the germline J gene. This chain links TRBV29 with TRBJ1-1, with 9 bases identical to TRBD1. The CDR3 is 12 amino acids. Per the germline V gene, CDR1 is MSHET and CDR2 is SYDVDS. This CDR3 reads CASSGTGREVFF. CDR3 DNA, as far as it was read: TGTGCTAGCAGCGGGACAGGGAGA.

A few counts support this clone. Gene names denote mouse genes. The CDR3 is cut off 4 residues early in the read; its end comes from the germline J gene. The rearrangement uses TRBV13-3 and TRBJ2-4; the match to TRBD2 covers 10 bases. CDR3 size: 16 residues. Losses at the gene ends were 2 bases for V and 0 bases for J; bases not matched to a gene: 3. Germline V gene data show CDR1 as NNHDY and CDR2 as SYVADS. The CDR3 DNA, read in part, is TGTGCCAGCAGTGAGGCTGGGGGGGCTAGTCAAAAC. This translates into CASSEAGGASQN. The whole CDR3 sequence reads CASSEAGGASQNTLYF.

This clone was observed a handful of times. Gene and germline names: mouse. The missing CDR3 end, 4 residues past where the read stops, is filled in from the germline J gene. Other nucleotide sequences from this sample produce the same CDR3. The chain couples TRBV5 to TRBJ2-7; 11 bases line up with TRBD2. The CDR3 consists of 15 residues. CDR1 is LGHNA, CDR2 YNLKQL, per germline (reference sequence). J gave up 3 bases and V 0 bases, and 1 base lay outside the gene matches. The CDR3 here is CASSQDGTGGYEQYF. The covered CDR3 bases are TGTGCCAGCAGCCAAGACGGGACTGGGGGCTAT.

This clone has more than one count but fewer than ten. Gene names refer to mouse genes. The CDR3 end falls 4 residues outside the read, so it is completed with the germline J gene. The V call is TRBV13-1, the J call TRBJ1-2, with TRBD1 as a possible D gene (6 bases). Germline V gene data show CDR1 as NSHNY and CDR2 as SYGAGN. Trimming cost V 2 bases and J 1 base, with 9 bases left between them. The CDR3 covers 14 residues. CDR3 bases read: TGTGCCAGCAGTGAAACGGGACAAAACTCC. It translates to CASSETGQNS. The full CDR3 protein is CASSETGQNSDYTF.

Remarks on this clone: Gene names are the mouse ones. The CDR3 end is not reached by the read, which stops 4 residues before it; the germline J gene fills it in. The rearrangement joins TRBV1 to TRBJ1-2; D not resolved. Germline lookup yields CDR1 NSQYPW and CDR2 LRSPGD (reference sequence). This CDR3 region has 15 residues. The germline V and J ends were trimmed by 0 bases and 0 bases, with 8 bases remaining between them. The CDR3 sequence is CTCSAESGSNSDYTF. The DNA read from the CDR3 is TGCACCTGCAGTGCAGAATCAGGTTCAAACTCC.

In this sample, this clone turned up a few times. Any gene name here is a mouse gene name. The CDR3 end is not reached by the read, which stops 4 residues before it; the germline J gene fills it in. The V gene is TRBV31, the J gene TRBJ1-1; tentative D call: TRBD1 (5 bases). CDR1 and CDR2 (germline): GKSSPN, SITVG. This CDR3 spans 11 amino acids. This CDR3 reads CAWMGGIEVFF. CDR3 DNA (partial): TGTGCCTGGATGGGGGGGATA.

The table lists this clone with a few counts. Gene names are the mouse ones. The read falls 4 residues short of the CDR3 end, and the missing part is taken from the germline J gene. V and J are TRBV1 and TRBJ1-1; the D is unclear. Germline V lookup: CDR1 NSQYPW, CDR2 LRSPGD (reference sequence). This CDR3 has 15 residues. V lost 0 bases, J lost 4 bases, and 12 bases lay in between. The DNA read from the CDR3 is TGCACCTGCAGTGCAGATTTCGGGTTGGGCACA. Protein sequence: CTCSADFGLGT. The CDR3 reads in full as CTCSADFGLGTEVFF.

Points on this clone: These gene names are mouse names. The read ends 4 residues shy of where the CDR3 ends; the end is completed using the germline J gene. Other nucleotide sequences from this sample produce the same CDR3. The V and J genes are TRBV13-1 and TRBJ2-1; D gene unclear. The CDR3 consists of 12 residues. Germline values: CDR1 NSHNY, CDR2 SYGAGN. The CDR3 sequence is CASSDARAEQFF. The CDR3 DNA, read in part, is TGTGCCAGCAGTGATGCCAGGGCT.

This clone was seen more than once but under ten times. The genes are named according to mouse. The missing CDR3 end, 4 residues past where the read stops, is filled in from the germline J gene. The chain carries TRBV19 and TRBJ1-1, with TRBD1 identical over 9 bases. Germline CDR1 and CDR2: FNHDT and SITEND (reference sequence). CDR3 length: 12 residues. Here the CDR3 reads CASSRTGAEVFF. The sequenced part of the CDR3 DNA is TGTGCCAGCAGTCGGACAGGGGCA.

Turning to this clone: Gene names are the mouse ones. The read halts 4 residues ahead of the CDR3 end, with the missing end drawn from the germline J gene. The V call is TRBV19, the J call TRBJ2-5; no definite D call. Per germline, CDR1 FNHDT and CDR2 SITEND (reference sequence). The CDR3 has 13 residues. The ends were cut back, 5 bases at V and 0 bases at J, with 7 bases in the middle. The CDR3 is CASSRFNQDTQYF. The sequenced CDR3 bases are TGTGCCAGCAGCAGGTTTAACCAAGAC. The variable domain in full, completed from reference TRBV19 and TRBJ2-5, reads GGIITQTPKFLIGQEGQKLTLKCQQNFNHDTMYWYRQDSGKGLRLIYYSITENDLQKGDLSEGYDASREKKSSFSLTVTSAQKNEMAVFLCASSRFNQDTQYFGPGTRLLVL.

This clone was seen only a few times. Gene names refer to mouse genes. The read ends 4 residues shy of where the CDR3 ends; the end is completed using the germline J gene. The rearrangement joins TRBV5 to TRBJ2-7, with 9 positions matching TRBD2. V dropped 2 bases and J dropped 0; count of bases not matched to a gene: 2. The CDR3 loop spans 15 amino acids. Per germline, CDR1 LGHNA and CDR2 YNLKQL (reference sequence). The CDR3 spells CASSQRLGVSYEQYF. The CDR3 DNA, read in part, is TGTGCCAGCAGCCAAAGACTGGGGGTCTCCTAT.

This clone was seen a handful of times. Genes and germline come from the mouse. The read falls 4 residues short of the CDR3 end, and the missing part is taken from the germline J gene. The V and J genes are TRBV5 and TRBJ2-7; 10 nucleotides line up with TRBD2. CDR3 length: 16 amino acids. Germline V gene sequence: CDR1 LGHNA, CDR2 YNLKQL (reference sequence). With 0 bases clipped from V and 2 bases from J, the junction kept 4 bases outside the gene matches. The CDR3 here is CASSQDPWGGAYEQYF. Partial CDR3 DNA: TGTGCCAGCAGCCAAGATCCCTGGGGGGGCGCCTAT.

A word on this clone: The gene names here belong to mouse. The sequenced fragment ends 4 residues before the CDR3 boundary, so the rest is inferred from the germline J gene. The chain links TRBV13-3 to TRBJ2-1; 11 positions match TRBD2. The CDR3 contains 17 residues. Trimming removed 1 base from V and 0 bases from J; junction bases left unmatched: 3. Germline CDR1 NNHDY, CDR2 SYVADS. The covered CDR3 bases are TGTGCCAGCAGTGATTTGGGACTGGGGGATAACTATGCT. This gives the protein CASSDLGLGDNYA. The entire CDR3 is CASSDLGLGDNYAEQFF.

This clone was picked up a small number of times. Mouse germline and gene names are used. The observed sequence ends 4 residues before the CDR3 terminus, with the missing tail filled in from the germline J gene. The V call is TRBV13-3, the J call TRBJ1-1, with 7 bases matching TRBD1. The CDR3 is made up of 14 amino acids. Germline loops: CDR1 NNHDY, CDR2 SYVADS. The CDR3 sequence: CASSERGRGTEVFF. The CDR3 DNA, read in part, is TGTGCCAGCAGTGAGAGGGGGCGCGGGACA.